The 19 T cell receptor beta chains below all came from one sample that was sequenced in a study of cytomegalovirus exposure and HLA in healthy donors. Vbeta (60) and Jbeta (13) primers were used in the PCR. TCRdb's table, derived via immunoSEQ multiplex PCR, lists solely in-frame clones and lacks some. Of some 200,000 clones in the sample, approximately 70% were seen once. The sequencing sample was made of PBMCs. Receptors were obtained from a woman aged 25 to 39 in good health and CMV-seronegative.

This clone occurred a few times. The chain recombines TRBV5-4 with TRBJ2-7, with 8 nucleotides matching TRBD1. The CDR3 runs to 16 residues. The V gene end was trimmed by 7 bases and the J gene end by 2 bases; junction bases not matched to a gene: 14. Germline CDR1 is SGHNT and CDR2 is YYREEE (reference sequence). CDR3 bases: TGTGCCAGCTCCCTCCTACGGACAGGGATCCCCTACGAGCAGTACTTC. This sequence encodes CASSLLRTGIPYEQYF.

In this sample, this clone turned up a few times. V is TRBV5-8 and J is TRBJ1-2, with TRBD1 identical over 9 bases. Germline V gene lookup returns CDR1 SGHTS and CDR2 YDEGEE. This CDR3 region has 13 residues. J gave up 6 bases and V 4 bases, and 4 bases lay outside the gene matches. CDR3 bases: TGTGCCAGCAGCCGGGACAGGGACCATGGCTACACCTTC. This gives the protein CASSRDRDHGYTF.

This chain joins TRBV30 and TRBJ2-7, with D possibly matching TRBD2 (6 bases). The CDR3 is 12 amino acids. V was clipped by 3 bases and J by 3 bases, with 9 bases between them. The V gene's germline CDR1 is GTSNPN and CDR2 SVGIG (reference sequence). Here the CDR3 DNA reads TGTGCCTGGAGCCCGACTAGCTACGAGCAGTACTTC. Protein sequence: CAWSPTSYEQYF.

The chain uses TRBV2 and TRBJ1-2; TRBD1 agrees at 7 bases. The germline V gene has CDR1 SNHLY and CDR2 FYNNEI. This CDR3 is built from 14 residues. V was pared by 4 bases and J by 4 bases, with 6 bases of the junction left unmatched. As DNA, the CDR3 is TGTGCCAGCAGTGGTGACAGGGAAGGCTATGGCTACACCTTC. Its translation is CASSGDREGYGYTF.

The chain links TRBV6-1 to TRBJ1-1; D unclear. The ends were cut back, 5 bases at V and 5 bases at J, with 18 bases in the middle. The CDR3 is 15 residues long. Germline V gene data show CDR1 as MNHNS and CDR2 as SASEGT. The CDR3 loop reads CASSIRDPPRTEAFF. As DNA, the CDR3 is TGTGCCAGCAGTATCCGGGATCCCCCCCGAACTGAAGCTTTCTTT.

The genes are TRBV7-8 and TRBJ2-7, with 12 bases matching TRBD2. CDR3 length equals 14 residues. CDR1 is SGHVS, CDR2 FQNEAQ, per germline. The V and J ends lost 5 bases and 6 bases, in that order; junction bases with no gene match: 5. The CDR3 DNA is TGTGCCAGCAGCGCCCTAGCGGGAGGGCGCGAGCAGTACTTC. Translated, it gives CASSALAGGREQYF.

The chain links TRBV6-6 to TRBJ1-3; D might be TRBD1 (6 bases). V was trimmed by 2 bases and J by 0 bases, leaving 11 bases between them. Germline CDR1 is MNHNY and CDR2 is SVGAGI (reference sequence). The CDR3 loop spans 16 amino acids. The CDR3 sequence is CASSYGGQGSGNTIYF. The CDR3 DNA is TGTGCCAGCAGTTACGGGGGCCAGGGCTCTGGAAACACCATATATTTT.

This clone has a handful of counts. In DNA form, the CDR3 reads TGTGCCAGCAGCTTATTGCCGACAGGGACGGCCACTGAAGCTTTCTTT. Translation gives CASSLLPTGTATEAFF. V is TRBV7-2 and J is TRBJ1-1; 7 positions match TRBD1. The CDR3 sequence is 16 residues long. The V gene's germline CDR1 is SGHTA and CDR2 FQGNSA. Germline trimming cut 2 bases from V and 4 bases from J; bases unmatched to any gene: 10.

This clone has a single count. This chain uses TRBV2 with TRBJ2-7, with D perhaps TRBD2 (6 bases). The CDR3 has 15 residues. V was pared by 3 bases and J by 3 bases, with 15 bases between. Germline V gene sequence: CDR1 SNHLY, CDR2 FYNNEI. CDR3 in DNA: TGTGCCAGCAGTGACTTAGCGGACGCCCTCTACGAGCAGTACTTC. Protein product: CASSDLADALYEQYF.

This clone has only a few counts. CDR3 bases: TGCGCCAGCAGCTTACGGGACTATGGCTACACCTTC. Translating gives CASSLRDYGYTF. The chain has TRBV5-1 and TRBJ1-2; unclear D gene. The V end lost 2 bases, the J end lost 3 bases, and 5 bases lay between the germline ends. This CDR3 contains 12 residues. Germline CDR1 is SGHRS and CDR2 is YFSETQ.

V is TRBV27 and J is TRBJ2-5; 10 bases match TRBD1. The CDR3 is 15 residues long. J gave up 3 bases and V 4 bases, and 5 bases lay outside the gene matches. CDR1 and CDR2 (germline): MNHEY, SMNVEV (reference sequence). The DNA for the CDR3 is TGTGCCAGCAGTTCCCCGGACAGGGGGAAAGAGACCCAGTACTTC. This sequence encodes CASSSPDRGKETQYF.

V and J are TRBV14 and TRBJ1-3, with 7 bases identical to TRBD1. V dropped 5 bases and J dropped 2; count of bases not matched to a gene: 9. The germline V gene encodes CDR1 SGHDN and CDR2 FVKESK. This CDR3 is 16 amino acids long. The CDR3 DNA follows: TGTGCCAGCAGCTTAGCCCCTCAGGGGGCTGGAAACACCATATATTTT. Its translation: CASSLAPQGAGNTIYF.

The chain carries TRBV11-2 and TRBJ2-1; 8 bases line up with TRBD1. The CDR3 runs to 15 residues. The germline gives CDR1 SGHAT, CDR2 FQNNGV. V lost 5 bases to trimming and J lost 3 bases; unmatched junction nucleotides: 6. The CDR3 DNA reads TGTGCCAGCAGCCGAGGACAGGGATTCTACAATGAGCAGTTCTTC. As protein: CASSRGQGFYNEQFF.

The chain employs TRBV23-1 and TRBJ1-4, with D possibly TRBD1 on 6 matching bases. TRBV23-1 falls under the ORF class, with uncertain function. V lost 0 bases and J lost 3, with 11 bases in between. The CDR3 totals 16 residues. CDR3 coding DNA: TGCGCCAGCAGTCAATCCAACAGGGCTTCTAATGAAAAACTGTTTTTT. It translates to CASSQSNRASNEKLFF.

The sample holds one count of this clone. The J gene is TRBJ1-6, the V gene TRBV7-2; no reliable D call. Germline V CDR1 and CDR2: SGHTA, FQGNSA. The CDR3 is 13 residues long. The V and J ends lost 5 bases and 10 bases respectively, with 12 bases between them. The CDR3 DNA is TGTGCCAGCAGCCAACCCCAACAGTCACCCCTCCACTTT. It codes for CASSQPQQSPLHF.

This chain joins TRBV29-1 and TRBJ1-2, with D maybe TRBD1 (6 bases). The CDR3 length is 13 residues. V lost 5 bases, J lost 8 bases, and 18 bases lay in between. CDR1 is SQVTM and CDR2 is ANQGSEA in the germline V gene. The CDR3 here is CSVRIDRSGGYTF. CDR3 bases: TGCAGCGTTAGGATCGACAGGTCAGGGGGCTACACCTTC.

The chain combines TRBV19 with TRBJ2-1; 10 bases are a match to TRBD1. The V gene end was trimmed by 5 bases and the J gene end by 2 bases; junction bases not matched to a gene: 6. The CDR3 runs to 16 residues. Germline V CDR1 and CDR2: LNHDA, SQIVND (reference sequence). The CDR3 DNA is TGTGCCAGTAGTTCCCATGGGACAGGGGCCTACAATGAGCAGTTCTTC. It yields the protein CASSSHGTGAYNEQFF.

The rearrangement joins TRBV27 to TRBJ1-1; 7 bases align to TRBD1. CDR1 is MNHEY and CDR2 is SMNVEV in the germline V gene (reference sequence). V dropped 5 bases and J dropped 4; count of bases not matched to a gene: 10. The CDR3 is 15 amino acids. The DNA of the CDR3 is TGTGCCAGCAGTGCGATACAGGGGAGAGTCACTGAAGCTTTCTTT. Its protein is CASSAIQGRVTEAFF.

This clone was observed a few times. The rearrangement joins TRBV4-3 to TRBJ2-7, with a tentative D call TRBD1 (5 bases). Deletions cut 1 base from V and 1 base from J, with 14 bases between. This CDR3 contains 16 residues. In germline, CDR1 is LGHNA, CDR2 YSLEER. CDR3 bases: TGCGCCAGCAGCCAAGGGATAGGGGCCCTTTCCTACGAGCAGTACTTC. Translation gives CASSQGIGALSYEQYF.